What follows are 8 T cell receptor beta chains derived from one specimen sequenced in a study of a mutant IDH1 vaccine in newly diagnosed glioma. The table came from immunoSEQ multiplex PCR; TCRdb's copy has only in-frame clones and leaves some out. The sample lists some 59,000 clones; over 75% were seen once. Specified time point: week 11, during vaccination. The vaccine gave 300 ug of a 20-mer mutant IDH1 peptide subcutaneously per dose. For these TCRs, the target antigens are not known. The sequences come from PBMCs, collected from a glioma patient whose treatment included an IDH1 peptide vaccine. Receptors originate from a man in his forties with glioma.

This chain links TRBV6-4 with TRBJ1-2; 7 nucleotides align to TRBD1. J was trimmed by 6 bases and V by 4 bases; bases with no gene match: 20. The CDR3 loop spans 18 amino acids. Germline assignment: CDR1 MRHNA and CDR2 SNTAGT. In nucleotides, the CDR3 is TGTGCCAGCAGTGCCTTTGCCGGGACAGAGCGTTCTATGAATGGCTACACCTTC. Amino acids: CASSAFAGTERSMNGYTF.

This chain connects TRBV7-7 to TRBJ2-5; TRBD1 matches 11 bases. Germline V gene data show CDR1 as SSHAT and CDR2 as FNYEAQ (reference sequence). The V and J ends lost 5 bases and 1 base, in that order; junction bases with no gene match: 6. This CDR3 is built from 16 residues. The DNA for the CDR3 is TGTGCCAGCAGCGAAGGGACAGGGGGAGGCCAAGAGACCCAGTACTTC. This translates into CASSEGTGGGQETQYF.

The chain recombines TRBV5-6 with TRBJ1-3, with D unresolved. Germline V gene lookup returns CDR1 SGHDT and CDR2 YYEEEE. V was pared by 2 bases and J by 1 base, with 7 bases between. This CDR3 is built from 14 residues. Here the CDR3 DNA reads TGTGCCAGCAGCTTTGGTTTGTCTGGAAACACCATATATTTT. Protein: CASSFGLSGNTIYF. Based on the CDR3 plus reference TRBV5-6 and TRBJ1-3, the full variable domain is DAGVTQSPTHLIKTRGQQVTLRCSPKSGHDTVSWYQQALGQGPQFIFQYYEEEERQRGNFPDRFSGHQFPNYSSELNVNALLLGDSALYLCASSFGLSGNTIYFGEGSWLTVV.

V is TRBV4-3 and J is TRBJ1-2, with a possible D match to TRBD1 (5 bases). Trimming pared 2 bases from V and 4 bases from J, leaving 20 bases between. This CDR3 contains 17 residues. Germline CDR1 is LGHNA and CDR2 is YSLEER. The chain's CDR3 is CASSQIGEGSGVYGYTF. The CDR3 DNA follows: TGCGCCAGCAGCCAAATCGGGGAGGGGTCGGGTGTCTATGGCTACACCTTC.

The chain combines TRBV5-5 with TRBJ1-5, with a tentative D call TRBD1 (5 bases). The CDR3 length is 17 residues. V lost 4 bases, J lost 0 bases, and 17 bases lay in between. In germline, CDR1 is SGHKS, CDR2 YYEKEE (reference sequence). The CDR3 nucleotides read TGTGCCAGCAGCCCGGGGACCGCCCGCTATAGCAATCAGCCCCAGCATTTT. Residues: CASSPGTARYSNQPQHF.

This chain joins TRBV7-8 and TRBJ1-1; 7 bases agree with TRBD1. There are 14 residues in the CDR3. Trimming cost V 5 bases and J 2 bases; bases outside gene matches: 5. CDR1 is SGHVS and CDR2 is FQNEAQ in the germline V gene. The CDR3 sequence: CASSLRQGNTEAFF. Written as DNA, the CDR3 is TGTGCCAGCAGCCTTCGACAGGGTAACACTGAAGCTTTCTTT.

The chain employs TRBV6-1 and TRBJ1-5; TRBD1 is a possible D gene (5 bases). Trimming took 2 bases from V and 5 from J, leaving 16 bases between them. Germline V gene data show CDR1 as MNHNS and CDR2 as SASEGT. The CDR3 totals 16 residues. The CDR3 here is CASSEFAARADQPQHF. DNA for the CDR3: TGTGCCAGCAGTGAATTTGCCGCCAGGGCGGATCAGCCCCAGCATTTT.

This clone was seen more than once but under ten times. This chain uses TRBV5-6 with TRBJ2-1, with D tentatively TRBD1 or TRBD2 (5 bases each). This CDR3 is 16 amino acids long. V dropped 1 base and J dropped 6 bases, with 17 bases sitting between them. Germline lookup yields CDR1 SGHDT and CDR2 YYEEEE. Here the CDR3 DNA reads TGTGCCAGCAGCTTGACCTGGGAGTCTGGGGGCAATGAGCAGTTCTTC. Protein: CASSLTWESGGNEQFF.